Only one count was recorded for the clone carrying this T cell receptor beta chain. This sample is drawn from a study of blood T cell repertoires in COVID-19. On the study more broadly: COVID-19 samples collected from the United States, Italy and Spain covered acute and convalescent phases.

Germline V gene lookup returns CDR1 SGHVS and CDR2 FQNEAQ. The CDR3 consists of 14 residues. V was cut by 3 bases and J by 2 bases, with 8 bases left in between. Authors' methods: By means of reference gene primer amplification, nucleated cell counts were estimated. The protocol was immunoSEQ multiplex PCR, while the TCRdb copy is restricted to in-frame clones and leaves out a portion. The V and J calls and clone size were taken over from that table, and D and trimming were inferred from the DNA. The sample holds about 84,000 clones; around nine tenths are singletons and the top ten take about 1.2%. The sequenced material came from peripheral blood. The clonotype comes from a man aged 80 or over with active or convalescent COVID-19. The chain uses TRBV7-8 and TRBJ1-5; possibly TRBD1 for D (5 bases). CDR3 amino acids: CASSLGGGNQPQHF. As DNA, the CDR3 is TGTGCCAGCAGCTTGGGGGGAGGCAATCAGCCCCAGCATTTT.